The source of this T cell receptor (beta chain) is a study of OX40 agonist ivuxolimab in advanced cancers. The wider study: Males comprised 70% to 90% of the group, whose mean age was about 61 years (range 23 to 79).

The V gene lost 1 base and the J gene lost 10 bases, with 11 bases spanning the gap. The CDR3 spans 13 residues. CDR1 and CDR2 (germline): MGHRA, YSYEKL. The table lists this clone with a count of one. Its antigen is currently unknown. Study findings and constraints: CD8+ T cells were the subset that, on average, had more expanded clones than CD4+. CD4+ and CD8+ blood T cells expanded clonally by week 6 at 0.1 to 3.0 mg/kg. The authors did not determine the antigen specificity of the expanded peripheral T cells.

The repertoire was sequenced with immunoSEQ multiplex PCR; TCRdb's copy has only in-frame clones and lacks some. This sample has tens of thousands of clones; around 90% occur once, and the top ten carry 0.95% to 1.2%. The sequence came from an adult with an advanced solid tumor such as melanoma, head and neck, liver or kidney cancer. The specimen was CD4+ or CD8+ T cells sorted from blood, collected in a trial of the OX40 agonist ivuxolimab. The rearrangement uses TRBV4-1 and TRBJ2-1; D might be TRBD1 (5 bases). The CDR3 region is CASSQVRQTEQFF. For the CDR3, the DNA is TGCGCCAGCAGCCAAGTTCGACAGACGGAGCAGTTCTTC.